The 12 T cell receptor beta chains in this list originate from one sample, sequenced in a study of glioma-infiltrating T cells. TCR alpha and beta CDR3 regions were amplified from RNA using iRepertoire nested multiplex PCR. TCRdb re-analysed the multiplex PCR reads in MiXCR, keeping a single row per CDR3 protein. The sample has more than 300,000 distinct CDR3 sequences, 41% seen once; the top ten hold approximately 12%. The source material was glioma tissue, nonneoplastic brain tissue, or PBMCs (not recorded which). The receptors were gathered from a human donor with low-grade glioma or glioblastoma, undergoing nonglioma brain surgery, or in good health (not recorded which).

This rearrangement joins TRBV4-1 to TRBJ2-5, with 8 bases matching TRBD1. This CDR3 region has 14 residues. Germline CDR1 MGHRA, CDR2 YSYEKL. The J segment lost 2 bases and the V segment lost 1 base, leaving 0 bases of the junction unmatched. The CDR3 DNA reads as TGCGCCAGCAGCCAAGGGACAGGGCAAGAGACCCAGTACTTC. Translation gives CASSQGTGQETQYF.

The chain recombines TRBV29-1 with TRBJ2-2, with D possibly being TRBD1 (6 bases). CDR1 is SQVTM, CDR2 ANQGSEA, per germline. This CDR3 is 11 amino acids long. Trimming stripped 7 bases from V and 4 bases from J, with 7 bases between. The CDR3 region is CSGTVTGELFF. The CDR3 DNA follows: TGCAGCGGGACAGTCACCGGGGAGCTGTTTTTT.

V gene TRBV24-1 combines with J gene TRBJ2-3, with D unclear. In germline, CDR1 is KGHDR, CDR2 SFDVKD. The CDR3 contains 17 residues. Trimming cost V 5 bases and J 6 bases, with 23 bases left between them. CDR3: CATSGRARCPFTDTQYF. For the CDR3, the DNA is TGTGCCACCAGTGGGAGAGCAAGGTGCCCCTTTACCGATACGCAGTATTTT.

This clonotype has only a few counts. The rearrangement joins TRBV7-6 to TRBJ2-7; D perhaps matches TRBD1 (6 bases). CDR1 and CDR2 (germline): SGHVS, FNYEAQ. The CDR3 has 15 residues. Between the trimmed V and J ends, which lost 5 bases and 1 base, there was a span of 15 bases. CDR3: CASSQSQGLSYEQYF. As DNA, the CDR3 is TGTGCCAGCAGCCAAAGTCAGGGGTTATCCTACGAGCAGTACTTC. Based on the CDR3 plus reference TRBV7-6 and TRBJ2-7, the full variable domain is GAGVSQSPRYKVTKRGQDVALRCDPISGHVSLYWYRQALGQGPEFLTYFNYEAQQDKSGLPNDRFSAERPEGSISTLTIQRTEQRDSAMYRCASSQSQGLSYEQYFGPGTRLTVT.

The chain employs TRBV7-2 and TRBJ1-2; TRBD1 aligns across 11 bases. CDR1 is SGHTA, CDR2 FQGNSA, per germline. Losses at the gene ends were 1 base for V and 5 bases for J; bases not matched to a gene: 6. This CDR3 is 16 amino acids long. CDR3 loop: CASSLGTGGAVYGYTF. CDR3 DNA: TGTGCCAGCAGCTTAGGGACAGGGGGCGCGGTATATGGCTACACCTTC. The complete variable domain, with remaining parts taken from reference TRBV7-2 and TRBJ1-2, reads GAGVSQSPSNKVTEKGKDVELRCDPISGHTALYWYRQSLGQGLEFLIYFQGNSAPDKSGLPSDRFSAERTGGSVSTLTIQRTQQEDSAVYLCASSLGTGGAVYGYTFGSGTRLTVV.

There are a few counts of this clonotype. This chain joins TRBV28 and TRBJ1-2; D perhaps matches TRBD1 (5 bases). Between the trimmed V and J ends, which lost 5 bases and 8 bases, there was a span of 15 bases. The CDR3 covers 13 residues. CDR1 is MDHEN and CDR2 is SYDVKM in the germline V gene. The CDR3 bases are TGTGCCAGCAGTACCTACGGGGCAAGGGGCTACACCTTC. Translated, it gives CASSTYGARGYTF.

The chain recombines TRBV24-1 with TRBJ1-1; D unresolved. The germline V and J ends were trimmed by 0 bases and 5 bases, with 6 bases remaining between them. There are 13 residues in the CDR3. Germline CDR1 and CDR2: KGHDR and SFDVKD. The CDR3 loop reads CATSDLYRTEAFF. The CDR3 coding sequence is TGTGCCACCAGTGATTTGTACCGGACTGAAGCTTTCTTT.

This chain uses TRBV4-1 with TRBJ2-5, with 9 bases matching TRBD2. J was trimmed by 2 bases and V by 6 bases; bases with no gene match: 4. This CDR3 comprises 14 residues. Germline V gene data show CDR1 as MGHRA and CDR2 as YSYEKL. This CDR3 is CASSVLAGQETQYF. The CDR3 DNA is TGCGCCAGCAGTGTCCTAGCGGGGCAAGAGACCCAGTACTTC.

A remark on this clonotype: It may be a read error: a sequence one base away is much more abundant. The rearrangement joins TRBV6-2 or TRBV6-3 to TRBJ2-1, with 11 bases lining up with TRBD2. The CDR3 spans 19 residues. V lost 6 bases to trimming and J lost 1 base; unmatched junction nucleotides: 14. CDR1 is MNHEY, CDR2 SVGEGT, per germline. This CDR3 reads CASRLRGLADIGSYNEQFF. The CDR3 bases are TGTGCCAGCAGACTTAGGGGACTAGCGGATATAGGGTCCTACAATGAGCAGTTCTTC.

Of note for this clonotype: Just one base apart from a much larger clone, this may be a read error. The CDR3 reads CASSFGGRNKQFF. The CDR3 DNA follows: TGTGCCAGCAGTTTTGGGGGGAGGAATAAGCAGTTCTTC. V usage is TRBV28 and J usage is TRBJ2-1, with D possibly matching TRBD2 (6 bases). CDR3 length: 13 residues. V shed 3 bases and J shed 11 bases, with 14 bases lying between them. The germline CDR1 and CDR2 sequences are MDHEN and SYDVKM.

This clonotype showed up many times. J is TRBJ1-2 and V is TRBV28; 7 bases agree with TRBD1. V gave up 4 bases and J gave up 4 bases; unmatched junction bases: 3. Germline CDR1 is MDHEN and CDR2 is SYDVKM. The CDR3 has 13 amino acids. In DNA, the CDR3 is TGTGCCAGCAGTTGGGGACAGTTCTATGGCTACACCTTC. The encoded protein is CASSWGQFYGYTF.

CDR3 sequence reads: CSANEPLARQETQYF. The CDR3 bases are TGCAGTGCTAACGAACCTCTAGCGCGACAAGAGACCCAGTACTTC. V gene TRBV20-1 combines with J gene TRBJ2-5; TRBD2 is a possible D gene (6 bases). CDR3 size: 15 residues. V was clipped by 4 bases and J by 2 bases, with 17 bases between them. CDR1 and CDR2 from the germline V gene are DFQATT and SNEGSKA (reference sequence).